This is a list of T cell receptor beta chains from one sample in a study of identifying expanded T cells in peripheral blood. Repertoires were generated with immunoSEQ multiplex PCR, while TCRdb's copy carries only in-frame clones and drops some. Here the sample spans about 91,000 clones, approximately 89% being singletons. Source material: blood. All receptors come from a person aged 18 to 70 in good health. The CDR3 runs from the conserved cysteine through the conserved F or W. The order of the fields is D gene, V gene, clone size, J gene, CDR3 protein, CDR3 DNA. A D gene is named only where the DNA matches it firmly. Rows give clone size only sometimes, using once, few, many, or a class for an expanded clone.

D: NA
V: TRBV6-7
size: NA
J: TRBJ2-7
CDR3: CASSYGQGSSEQYF
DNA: TGTGCCAGCAGTTACGGGCAGGGGTCTTCCGAGCAGTACTTC

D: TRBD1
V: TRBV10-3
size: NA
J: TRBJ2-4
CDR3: CAISEGQGRNLNIQYF
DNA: TGTGCCATCAGTGAGGGACAGGGAAGAAATCTAAACATTCAGTACTTC

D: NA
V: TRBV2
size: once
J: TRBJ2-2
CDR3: CASSELYRTGELFF
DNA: TGTGCCAGCAGTGAATTGTACAGAACCGGGGAGCTGTTTTTT

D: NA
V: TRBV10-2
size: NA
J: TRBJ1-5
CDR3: CASSESHGGSAQHF
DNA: TGCGCCAGCAGTGAGTCCCATGGAGGCTCGGCCCAGCATTTT

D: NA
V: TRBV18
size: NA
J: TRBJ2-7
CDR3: CASSPKRSNEQYF
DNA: TGTGCCAGCTCACCCAAGCGCTCGAACGAGCAGTACTTC

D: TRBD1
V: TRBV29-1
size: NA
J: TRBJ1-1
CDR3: CSVGTGMNTEAFF
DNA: TGCAGCGTTGGGACAGGTATGAACACTGAAGCTTTCTTT

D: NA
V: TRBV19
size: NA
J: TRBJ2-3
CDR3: CASTLDSVTDTQYF
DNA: TGTGCCAGTACCTTGGACAGTGTCACAGATACGCAGTATTTT

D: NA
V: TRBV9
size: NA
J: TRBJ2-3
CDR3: CASSVGGARTDTQYF
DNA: TGTGCCAGCAGCGTAGGAGGGGCGCGGACAGATACGCAGTATTTT

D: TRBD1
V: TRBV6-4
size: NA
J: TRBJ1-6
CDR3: CASSATGVNSPLHF
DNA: TGTGCCAGCAGTGCGACAGGGGTTAATTCACCCCTCCACTTT

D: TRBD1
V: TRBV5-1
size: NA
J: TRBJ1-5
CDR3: CASSSGQGNQPQHF
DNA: TGCGCCAGCAGCTCGGGACAGGGAAATCAGCCCCAGCATTTT

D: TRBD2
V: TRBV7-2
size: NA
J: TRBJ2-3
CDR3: CASSSTSEPTDTQYF
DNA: TGTGCCAGCAGCTCGACTAGCGAGCCCACAGATACGCAGTATTTT

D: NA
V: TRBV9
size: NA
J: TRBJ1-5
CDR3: CASSVGGLSNQPQHF
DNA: TGTGCCAGCAGCGTAGGGGGGCTTAGCAATCAGCCCCAGCATTTT

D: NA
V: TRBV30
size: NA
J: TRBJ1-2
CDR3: CAWSVTRSGYTF
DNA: TGTGCCTGGAGTGTAACCAGAAGTGGCTACACCTTC

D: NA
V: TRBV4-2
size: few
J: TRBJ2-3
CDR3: CASSQDWGGATDTQYF
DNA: TGTGCCAGCAGCCAAGATTGGGGGGGGGCAACAGATACGCAGTATTTT

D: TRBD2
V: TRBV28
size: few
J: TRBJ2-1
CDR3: CASLVLAGAPLDEQFF
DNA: TGTGCCAGCCTAGTACTAGCGGGAGCCCCTTTGGATGAGCAGTTCTTC

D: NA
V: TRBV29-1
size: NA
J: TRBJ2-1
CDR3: CSVDSDNNEQFF
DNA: TGCAGCGTTGATTCGGACAACAATGAGCAGTTCTTC

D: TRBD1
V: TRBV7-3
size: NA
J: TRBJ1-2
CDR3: CASSRSGDRVRGYTF
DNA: TGTGCCAGCAGCCGGTCGGGGGACAGGGTGCGGGGCTACACCTTC

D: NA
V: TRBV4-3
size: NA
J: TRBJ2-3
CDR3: CASSSQGTRTDTQYF
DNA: TGCGCCAGCAGCTCGCAGGGGACTCGAACAGATACGCAGTATTTT

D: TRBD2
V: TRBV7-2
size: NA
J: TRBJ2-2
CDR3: CASSSGTSGYTGELFF
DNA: TGTGCCAGCAGTTCGGGGACTAGCGGGTATACCGGGGAGCTGTTTTTT

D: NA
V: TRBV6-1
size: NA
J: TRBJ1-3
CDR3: CASQTRGRGNTIYF
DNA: TGTGCCAGCCAAACTAGGGGGAGAGGAAACACCATATATTTT

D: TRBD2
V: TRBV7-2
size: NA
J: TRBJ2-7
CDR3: CASSSGRSSYEQYF
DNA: TGTGCCAGCTCTAGCGGGAGAAGCTCCTACGAGCAGTACTTC

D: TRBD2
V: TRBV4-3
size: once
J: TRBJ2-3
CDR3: CASSQTLAGADTQYF
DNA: TGCGCCAGCAGCCAGACACTAGCGGGAGCAGATACGCAGTATTTT

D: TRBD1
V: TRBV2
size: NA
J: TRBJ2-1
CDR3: CASSDPGGSYNEQFF
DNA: TGTGCCAGCAGTGACCCAGGGGGTTCCTACAATGAGCAGTTCTTC

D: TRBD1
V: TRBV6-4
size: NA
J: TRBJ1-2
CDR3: CASSVGQGYGYTF
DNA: TGTGCCAGCAGTGTGGGACAGGGGTATGGCTACACCTTC

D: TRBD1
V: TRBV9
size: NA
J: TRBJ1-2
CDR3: CASSVATGGIEGYTF
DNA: TGTGCCAGCAGCGTAGCTACAGGGGGCATCGAAGGCTACACCTTC

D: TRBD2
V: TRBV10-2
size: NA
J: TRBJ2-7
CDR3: CASSRLAGGSYEQYF
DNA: TGCGCCAGCAGTCGACTAGCGGGAGGTTCCTACGAGCAGTACTTC

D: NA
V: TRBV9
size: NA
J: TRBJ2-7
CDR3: CASSVEGRPGGQYF
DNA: TGTGCCAGCAGCGTAGAGGGACGCCCCGGAGGGCAGTACTTC

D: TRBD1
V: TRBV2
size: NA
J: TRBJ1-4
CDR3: CASRGTGLSNEKLFF
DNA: TGTGCCAGCAGGGGGACAGGGTTGTCTAATGAAAAACTGTTTTTT

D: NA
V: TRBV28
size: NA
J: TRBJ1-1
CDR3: CASSLMIEIAEAFF
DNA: TGTGCCAGCAGTTTAATGATCGAGATCGCTGAAGCTTTCTTT

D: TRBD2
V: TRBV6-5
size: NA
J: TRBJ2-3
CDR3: CASTRGVTDTQYF
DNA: TGTGCCAGCACCCGGGGGGTCACAGATACGCAGTATTTT

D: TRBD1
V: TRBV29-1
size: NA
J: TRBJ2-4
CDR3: CSVYPPGQGGIQYF
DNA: TGCAGCGTTTACCCACCGGGACAGGGGGGCATTCAGTACTTC

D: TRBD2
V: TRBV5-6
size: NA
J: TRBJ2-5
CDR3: CASSSTGLAQETQYF
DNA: TGTGCCAGCAGCTCGACCGGACTAGCGCAAGAGACCCAGTACTTC

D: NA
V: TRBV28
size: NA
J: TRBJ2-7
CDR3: CASSYTTYEQYF
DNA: TGTGCCAGCAGTTATACGACCTACGAGCAGTACTTC

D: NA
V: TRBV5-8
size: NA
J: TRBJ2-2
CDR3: CASSLRSGNGELFF
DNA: TGTGCCAGCAGCTTGAGGAGTGGGAACGGGGAGCTGTTTTTT

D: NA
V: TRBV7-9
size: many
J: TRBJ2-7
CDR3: CASSSGGNYEQYF
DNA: TGTGCCAGCAGCTCGGGGGGCAACTACGAGCAGTACTTC

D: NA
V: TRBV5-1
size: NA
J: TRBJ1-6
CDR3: CASSLAPGALHF
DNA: TGCGCCAGCAGCTTGGCTCCCGGGGCCCTCCACTTT

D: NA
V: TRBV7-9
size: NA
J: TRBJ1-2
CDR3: CASSSVGPSGYTF
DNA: TGTGCCAGCAGCTCGGTCGGCCCTTCGGGCTACACCTTC

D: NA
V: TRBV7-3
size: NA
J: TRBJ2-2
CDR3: CASSLFGDSLMGGELFF
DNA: TGTGCCAGCAGCTTATTTGGCGACTCGCTAATGGGCGGGGAGCTGTTTTTT

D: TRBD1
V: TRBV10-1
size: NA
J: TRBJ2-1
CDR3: CASSDQGGQGANNEQFF
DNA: TGCGCCAGCAGTGACCAGGGGGGACAGGGGGCGAATAATGAGCAGTTCTTC

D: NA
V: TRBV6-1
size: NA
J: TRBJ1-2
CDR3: CASSDATDYGYTF
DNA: TGTGCCAGCAGTGATGCGACGGACTATGGCTACACCTTC

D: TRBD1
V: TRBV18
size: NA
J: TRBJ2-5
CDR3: CASSTPTTGGEETQYF
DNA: TGTGCCAGCTCCACCCCGACGACAGGGGGCGAAGAGACCCAGTACTTC

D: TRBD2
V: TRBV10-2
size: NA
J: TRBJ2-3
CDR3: CASRTSGRGDTQYF
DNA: TGCGCCAGCAGGACTAGCGGGAGGGGCGATACGCAGTATTTT

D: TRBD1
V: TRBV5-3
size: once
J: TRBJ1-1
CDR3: CARSPSDRVDTEAFF
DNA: TGTGCCAGAAGCCCGAGCGACAGGGTCGACACTGAAGCTTTCTTT

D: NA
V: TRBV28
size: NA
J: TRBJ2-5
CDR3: CASGTPTIETQYF
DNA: TGTGCCAGCGGGACGCCTACAATCGAGACCCAGTACTTC

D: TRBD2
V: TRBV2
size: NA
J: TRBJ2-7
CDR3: CASSRERGGGYEQYF
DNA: TGTGCCAGCAGTCGCGAGCGGGGGGGCGGATACGAGCAGTACTTC

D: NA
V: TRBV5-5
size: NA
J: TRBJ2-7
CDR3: CASSARDNDYEQYF
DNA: TGTGCCAGCAGCGCCCGGGACAACGACTACGAGCAGTACTTC

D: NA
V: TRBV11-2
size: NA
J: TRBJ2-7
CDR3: CASVEGGNEQYF
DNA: TGTGCCAGTGTCGAGGGGGGGAACGAGCAGTACTTC

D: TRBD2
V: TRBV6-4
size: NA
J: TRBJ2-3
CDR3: CASSTTSGSLDTQYF
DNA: TGTGCCAGCAGTACGACTAGCGGGAGTTTAGATACGCAGTATTTT

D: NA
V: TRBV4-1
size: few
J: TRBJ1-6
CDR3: CASSQEIGTGGLYNSPLHF
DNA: TGCGCCAGCAGCCAAGAAATCGGGACGGGAGGGCTCTATAATTCACCCCTCCACTTT

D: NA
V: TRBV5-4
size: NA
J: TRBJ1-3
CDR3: CASSFGTPLNTIYF
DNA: TGTGCCAGCAGCTTTGGGACACCCTTAAACACCATATATTTT

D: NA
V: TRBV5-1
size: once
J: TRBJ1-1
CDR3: CASRVWEGNTEAFF
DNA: TGCGCCAGCAGAGTGTGGGAGGGTAACACTGAAGCTTTCTTT

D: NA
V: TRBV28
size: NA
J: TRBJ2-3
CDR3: CASRPRVFGDTQYF
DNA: TGTGCCAGCAGGCCCAGGGTTTTTGGCGATACGCAGTATTTT

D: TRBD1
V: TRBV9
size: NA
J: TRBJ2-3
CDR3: CASSGDRTDTQYF
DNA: TGTGCCAGCAGCGGGGACAGAACAGATACGCAGTATTTT

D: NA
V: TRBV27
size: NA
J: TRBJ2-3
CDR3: CASSFERSTDTQYF
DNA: TGTGCCAGCAGTTTTGAGCGGAGCACAGATACGCAGTATTTT

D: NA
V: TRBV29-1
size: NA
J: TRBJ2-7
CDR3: CSVVDRPYFYEQYF
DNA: TGCAGCGTTGTTGACAGGCCTTACTTCTACGAGCAGTACTTC

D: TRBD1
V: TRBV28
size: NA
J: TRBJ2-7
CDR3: CASTVTGLPYEQYF
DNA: TGTGCCAGCACCGTGACAGGGTTACCCTACGAGCAGTACTTC

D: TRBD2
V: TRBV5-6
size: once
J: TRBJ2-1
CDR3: CASSFGRSSYNEQFF
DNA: TGTGCCAGCAGCTTCGGGAGGTCCTCCTACAATGAGCAGTTCTTC

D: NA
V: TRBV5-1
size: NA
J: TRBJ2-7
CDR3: CASTKSQESPSHEQYF
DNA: TGCGCCAGCACCAAGTCGCAGGAATCTCCCTCTCACGAGCAGTACTTC

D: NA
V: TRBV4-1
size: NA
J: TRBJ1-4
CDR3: CASSPVTLGEKLFF
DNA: TGCGCCAGCAGCCCGGTGACCCTGGGGGAAAAACTGTTTTTT